One and the same sample provided the 18 T cell receptor beta chains below, sequenced in a study of blood T cell repertoires in COVID-19. Method: immunoSEQ multiplex PCR; TCRdb's copy keeps in-frame clones and lacks some. Of about 240,000 clones listed, roughly 80% were seen once; the top ten hold around 3.4%. The sample comprised peripheral blood. The receptors stem from a woman aged 18-29 years with acute or convalescent COVID-19.

The chain uses TRBV19 and TRBJ2-1; weak D call: TRBD2 (6 bases). The CDR3 consists of 12 residues. The germline gives CDR1 LNHDA, CDR2 SQIVND (reference sequence). The V gene lost 7 bases and the J gene lost 4 bases, with 8 bases spanning the gap. DNA for the CDR3: TGTGCCAGTACGAGCGGGTACAATGAGCAGTTCTTC. This translates into CASTSGYNEQFF.

The rearrangement joins TRBV30 to TRBJ1-5, with D perhaps TRBD1 (5 bases). Germline CDR1 GTSNPN, CDR2 SVGIG (reference sequence). This CDR3 contains 14 residues. V dropped 1 base and J dropped 3 bases, with 10 bases sitting between them. Written as DNA, the CDR3 is TGTGCCTGGAGTGAGGGGTTTTTCAATCAGCCCCAGCATTTT. Translating gives CAWSEGFFNQPQHF.

The chain uses TRBV6-2 or TRBV6-3 and TRBJ2-3; the D gene is possibly TRBD1 (5 bases). The CDR3 extends over 18 amino acids. CDR1 is MNHEY and CDR2 is SVGEGT in the germline V gene. V lost 0 bases and J 0 bases, leaving 16 bases between the germline ends. CDR3 DNA sequence: TGTGCCAGCAGTTACTCGATGAGACAGACGCATAGCACAGATACGCAGTATTTT. Protein product: CASSYSMRQTHSTDTQYF.

The chain links TRBV27 to TRBJ2-7; 7 bases map to TRBD1. The junction had 17 bases not matched to a gene; V was cut back by 3 bases and J by 3 bases. CDR1 MNHEY and CDR2 SMNVEV come from the germline V gene (reference sequence). There are 18 residues in the CDR3. The CDR3 sequence is CASSFTGETHQINYEQYF. For the CDR3, the DNA is TGTGCCAGCAGTTTTACAGGGGAAACTCATCAAATCAACTACGAGCAGTACTTC.

The chain recombines TRBV21-1 with TRBJ2-7; no DNA check was done on the table's D call, TRBD2. TRBV21-1 is marked as a pseudogene. The CDR3 spans 15 residues. The CDR3 DNA reads as TGTGCCTACCTGGGACGGGGGGAGGTAATCCACGAGCAGTACTTC. Amino acids: CAYLGRGEVIHEQYF.

This CDR3 is CASSQVTSGSAISYNEQFF. The CDR3 coding sequence is TGTGCCAGCAGCCAAGTGACTAGCGGGAGTGCAATTTCCTACAATGAGCAGTTCTTC. This rearrangement joins TRBV4-2 to TRBJ2-1; 12 nucleotides line up with TRBD2. V lost 1 base, J lost 1 base, and 8 bases stayed unmatched. The CDR3 length is 19 residues. CDR1 and CDR2 (germline): LGHNA, YNFKEQ.

V gene TRBV7-2 combines with J gene TRBJ2-1; possibly TRBD2 for D (5 bases). V shed 1 base and J shed 4 bases, with 14 bases lying between them. The V gene's germline CDR1 is SGHTA and CDR2 FQGNSA. This CDR3 comprises 16 residues. The CDR3 region has the DNA TGTGCCAGCAGCTTAGATTCGAGGGTGGGGTACAATGAGCAGTTCTTC. It encodes CASSLDSRVGYNEQFF.

V is TRBV7-9 and J is TRBJ1-6, with a tentative D call TRBD1 (5 bases). Trimming shortened V by 5 bases and J by 7 bases, and 18 bases separated the two germline ends. CDR1 and CDR2 from the germline V gene are SEHNR and FQNEAQ (reference sequence). This CDR3 spans 16 amino acids. CDR3 amino acids: CASSRGEGTVNSPLHF. CDR3 coding DNA: TGTGCCAGCAGCCGGGGGGAGGGGACCGTGAATTCACCCCTCCACTTT.

This chain uses TRBV5-8 with TRBJ1-5; D might be TRBD1 (5 bases). V shed 2 bases and J shed 9 bases, with 9 bases lying between them. The germline gives CDR1 SGHTS, CDR2 YDEGEE. This CDR3 is 12 amino acids long. CDR3 nucleotide sequence: TGTGCCAGCAGCTTCCTGGGGGGGCCCCAGCATTTT. It is translated as CASSFLGGPQHF.

The rearrangement joins TRBV28 to TRBJ1-2; TRBD1 might be the D (6 bases). Trimming removed 2 bases at V and 8 bases at J, with 15 bases between. There are 14 residues in the CDR3. The V gene's germline CDR1 is MDHEN and CDR2 SYDVKM. Written as DNA, the CDR3 is TGTGCCAGCAGTTTAAGTACAGGGTCGAAAGGCTACACCTTC. Translating gives CASSLSTGSKGYTF.

The chain links TRBV5-6 to TRBJ1-2; no firm D call. Germline V lookup: CDR1 SGHDT, CDR2 YYEEEE. This CDR3 contains 15 residues. The V end was cut by 0 bases, the J end by 0 bases, with 9 bases between. The CDR3 DNA sequence: TGTGCCAGCAGCTTGGTCCTCCTCTCTAACTATGGCTACACCTTC. It specifies CASSLVLLSNYGYTF.

This chain joins TRBV6-1 and TRBJ2-7, with TRBD1 identical over 7 bases. The CDR3 spans 17 residues. J gave up 2 bases and V 2 bases, and 12 bases lay outside the gene matches. CDR1 and CDR2 from the germline V gene are MNHNS and SASEGT. Written as DNA, the CDR3 is TGTGCCAGCAGTGAAAACAGGGGCCGGACCCCCCCCTACGAGCAGTACTTC. It specifies CASSENRGRTPPYEQYF.

This rearrangement joins TRBV7-9 to TRBJ2-5, with 16 bases aligning to TRBD2. This CDR3 is built from 19 residues. The ends lost 4 bases at V and 1 base at J; junction bases unmatched: 9. Germline lookup yields CDR1 SEHNR and CDR2 FQNEAQ (reference sequence). The CDR3 sequence is CASSSSGTSGRGPQETQYF. CDR3 coding DNA: TGTGCCAGCAGCTCCTCCGGGACTAGCGGGAGGGGGCCCCAAGAGACCCAGTACTTC. The full variable domain, in which reference TRBV7-9 and TRBJ2-5 provide the parts outside the CDR3, is DTGVSQNPRHKITKRGQNVTFRCDPISEHNRLYWYRQTLGQGPEFLTYFQNEAQLEKSRLLSDRFSAERPKGSFSTLEIQRTEQGDSAMYLCASSSSGTSGRGPQETQYFGPGTRLLVL.

In its sample, this clone was seen many times. The V gene is TRBV7-2, the J gene TRBJ2-5; TRBD1 agrees at 10 bases. CDR1 SGHTA and CDR2 FQGNSA come from the germline V gene. V shed 3 bases, J shed 5 bases, and the junction held 3 bases outside the gene matches. The CDR3 contains 14 residues. Here the CDR3 DNA reads TGTGCCAGCAGCTTTCGACAGGGGGCCGAGACCCAGTACTTC. This gives the protein CASSFRQGAETQYF.

The rearrangement links TRBV2 to TRBJ1-2, with D possibly TRBD1 on 5 matching bases. The germline V and J ends were trimmed by 8 bases and 3 bases, with 7 bases remaining between them. This CDR3 spans 11 amino acids. Germline V lookup: CDR1 SNHLY, CDR2 FYNNEI. The DNA for the CDR3 is TGTGCCAGCGTGACAGACTATGGCTACACCTTC. Protein product: CASVTDYGYTF.

The chain couples TRBV6-5 to TRBJ1-2; D call uncertain. CDR1 is MNHEY and CDR2 is SVGAGI in the germline V gene. Trimming removed 2 bases from V and 4 bases from J, with 17 bases in between. The CDR3 runs 16 residues. The CDR3 nucleotides are TGTGCCAGCAGTTACCGTTGGGAGCGGCGAATCTATGGCTACACCTTC. This codes for CASSYRWERRIYGYTF.

The V and J genes are TRBV9 and TRBJ2-3; TRBD2 matches at 11 bases. Germline assignment: CDR1 SGDLS and CDR2 YYNGEE. J was trimmed by 4 bases and V by 3 bases; bases with no gene match: 4. The CDR3 extends over 15 amino acids. Here the CDR3 DNA reads TGTGCCAGCAGCGCTCCGGGACTAGCGGCAGATACGCAGTATTTT. Translation gives CASSAPGLAADTQYF. Combining the CDR3 with reference TRBV9 and TRBJ2-3 gives the whole variable domain DSGVTQTPKHLITATGQRVTLRCSPRSGDLSVYWYQQSLDQGLQFLIQYYNGEERAKGNILERFSAQQFPDLHSELNLSSLELGDSALYFCASSAPGLAADTQYFGPGTRLTVL.

The chain combines TRBV5-1 with TRBJ2-3; D unclear. V lost 2 bases and J lost 2, with 9 bases in between. Germline V gives CDR1 SGHRS, CDR2 YFSETQ. The CDR3 spans 14 residues. In DNA, the CDR3 is TGCGCCAGCAGCTTCCCAACATACACAGATACGCAGTATTTT. Amino acid sequence: CASSFPTYTDTQYF.